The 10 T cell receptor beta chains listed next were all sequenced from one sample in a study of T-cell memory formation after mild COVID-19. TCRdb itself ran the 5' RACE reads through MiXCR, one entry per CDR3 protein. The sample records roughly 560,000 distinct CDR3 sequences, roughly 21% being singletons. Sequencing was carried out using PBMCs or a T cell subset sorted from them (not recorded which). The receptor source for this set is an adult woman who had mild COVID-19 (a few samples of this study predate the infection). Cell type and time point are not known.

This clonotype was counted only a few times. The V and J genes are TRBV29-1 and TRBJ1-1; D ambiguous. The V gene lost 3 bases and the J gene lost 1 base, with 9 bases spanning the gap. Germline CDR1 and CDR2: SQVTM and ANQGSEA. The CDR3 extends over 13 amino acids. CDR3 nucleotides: TGCAGCGTTGACACAACTCAGAACACTGAAGCTTTCTTT. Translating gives CSVDTTQNTEAFF.

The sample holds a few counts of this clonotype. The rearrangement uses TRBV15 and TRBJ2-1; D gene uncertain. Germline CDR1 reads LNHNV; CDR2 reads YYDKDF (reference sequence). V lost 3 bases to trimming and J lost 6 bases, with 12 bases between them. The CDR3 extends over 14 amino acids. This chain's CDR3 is CATSSGYVLNEQFF. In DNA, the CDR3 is TGTGCCACCAGCAGCGGGTATGTCCTCAATGAGCAGTTCTTC.

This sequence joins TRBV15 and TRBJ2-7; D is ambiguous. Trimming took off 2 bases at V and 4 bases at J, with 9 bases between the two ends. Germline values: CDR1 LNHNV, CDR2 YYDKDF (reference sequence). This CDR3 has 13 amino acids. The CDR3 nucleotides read TGTGCCACCAGCAGATTAGGTGATTACGAGCAGTACTTC. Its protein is CATSRLGDYEQYF.

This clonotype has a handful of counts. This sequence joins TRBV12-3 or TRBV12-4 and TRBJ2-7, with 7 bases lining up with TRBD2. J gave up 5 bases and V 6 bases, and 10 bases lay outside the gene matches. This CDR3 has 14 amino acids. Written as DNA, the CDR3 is TGTGCCAGCAGCCGTCTGGGCGGGAGCCACGAGCAGTACTTC. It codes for CASSRLGGSHEQYF.

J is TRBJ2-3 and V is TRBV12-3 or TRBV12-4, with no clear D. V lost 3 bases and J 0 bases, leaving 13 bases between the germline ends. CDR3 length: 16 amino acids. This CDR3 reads CASSFYQDPSTDTQYF. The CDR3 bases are TGTGCCAGCAGTTTCTATCAGGACCCTAGCACAGATACGCAGTATTTT.

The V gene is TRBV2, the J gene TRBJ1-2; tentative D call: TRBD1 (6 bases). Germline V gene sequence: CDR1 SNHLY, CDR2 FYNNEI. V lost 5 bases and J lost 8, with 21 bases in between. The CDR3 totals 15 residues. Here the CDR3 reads CASSPMVRTADGYTF. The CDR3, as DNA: TGTGCCAGCAGTCCAATGGTTAGGACAGCCGACGGCTACACCTTC. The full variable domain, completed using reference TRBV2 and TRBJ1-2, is EPEVTQTPSHQVTQMGQEVILRCVPISNHLYFYWYRQILGQKVEFLVSFYNNEISEKSEIFDDQFSVERPDGSNFTLKIRSTKLEDSAMYFCASSPMVRTADGYTFGSGTRLTVV.

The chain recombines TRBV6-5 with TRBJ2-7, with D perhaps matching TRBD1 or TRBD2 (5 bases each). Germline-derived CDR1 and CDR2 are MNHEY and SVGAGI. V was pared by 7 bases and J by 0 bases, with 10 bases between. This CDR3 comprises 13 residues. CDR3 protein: CASIPGTSYEQYF. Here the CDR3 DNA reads TGTGCCAGCATACCCGGGACCTCCTACGAGCAGTACTTC.

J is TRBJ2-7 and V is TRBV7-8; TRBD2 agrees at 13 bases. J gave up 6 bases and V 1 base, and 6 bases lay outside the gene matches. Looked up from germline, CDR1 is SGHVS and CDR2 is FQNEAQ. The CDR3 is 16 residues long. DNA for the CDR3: TGTGCCAGCAGCTTAGGACTAGCGGGAGGTGGAGGCGAGCAGTACTTC. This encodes CASSLGLAGGGGEQYF.

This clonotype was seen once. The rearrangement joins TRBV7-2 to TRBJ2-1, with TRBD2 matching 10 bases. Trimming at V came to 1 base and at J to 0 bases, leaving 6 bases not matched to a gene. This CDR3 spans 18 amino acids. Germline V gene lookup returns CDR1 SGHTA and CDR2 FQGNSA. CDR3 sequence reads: CASSLDTGLAPSYNEQFF. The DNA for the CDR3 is TGTGCCAGCAGCTTAGACACGGGACTAGCGCCCTCCTACAATGAGCAGTTCTTC.

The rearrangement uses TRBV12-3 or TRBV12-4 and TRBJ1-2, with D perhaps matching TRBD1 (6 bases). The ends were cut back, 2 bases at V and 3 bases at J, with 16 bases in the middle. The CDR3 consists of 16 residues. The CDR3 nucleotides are TGTGCCAGCAGTTTACTGTTGGGGGCCTGGGACTATGGCTACACCTTC. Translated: CASSLLLGAWDYGYTF.